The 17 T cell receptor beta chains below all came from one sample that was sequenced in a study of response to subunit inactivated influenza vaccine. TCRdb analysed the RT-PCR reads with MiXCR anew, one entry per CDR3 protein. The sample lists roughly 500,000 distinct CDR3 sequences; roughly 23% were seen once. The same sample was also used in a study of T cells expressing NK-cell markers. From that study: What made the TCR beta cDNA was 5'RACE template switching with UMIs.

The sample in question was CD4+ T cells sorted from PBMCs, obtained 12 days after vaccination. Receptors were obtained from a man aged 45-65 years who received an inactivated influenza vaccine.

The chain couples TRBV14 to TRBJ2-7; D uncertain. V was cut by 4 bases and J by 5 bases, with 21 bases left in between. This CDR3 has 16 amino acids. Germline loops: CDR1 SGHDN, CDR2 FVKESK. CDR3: CASSPSGNALAHEQYF. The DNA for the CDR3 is TGTGCCAGCAGCCCCTCCGGAAACGCCCTTGCCCACGAGCAGTACTTC.

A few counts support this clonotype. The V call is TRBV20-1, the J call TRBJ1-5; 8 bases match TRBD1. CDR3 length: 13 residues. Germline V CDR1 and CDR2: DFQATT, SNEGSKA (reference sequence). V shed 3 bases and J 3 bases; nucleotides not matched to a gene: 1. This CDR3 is CSASRGPNQPQHF. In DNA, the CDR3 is TGCAGTGCTAGCAGGGGGCCCAATCAGCCCCAGCATTTT.

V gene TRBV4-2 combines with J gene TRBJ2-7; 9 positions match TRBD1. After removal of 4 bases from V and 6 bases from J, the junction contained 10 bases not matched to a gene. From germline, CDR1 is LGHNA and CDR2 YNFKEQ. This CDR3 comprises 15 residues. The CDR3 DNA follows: TGTGCCAGCAGCCCGGGTGGGACAGGGAAATCCGAGCAGTACTTC. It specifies CASSPGGTGKSEQYF.

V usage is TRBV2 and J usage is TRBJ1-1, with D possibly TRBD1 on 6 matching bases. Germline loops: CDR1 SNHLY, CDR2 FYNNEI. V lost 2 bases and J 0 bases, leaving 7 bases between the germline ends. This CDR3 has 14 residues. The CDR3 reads CASSEWDMNTEAFF. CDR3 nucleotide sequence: TGTGCCAGCAGTGAATGGGACATGAACACTGAAGCTTTCTTT.

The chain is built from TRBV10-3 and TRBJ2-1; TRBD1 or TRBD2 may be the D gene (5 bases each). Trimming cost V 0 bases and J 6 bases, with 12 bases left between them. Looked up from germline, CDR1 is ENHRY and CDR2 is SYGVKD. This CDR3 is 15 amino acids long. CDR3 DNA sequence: TGTGCCATCAGTGAGTCCGAGGGGTTGACCAATGAGCAGTTCTTC. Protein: CAISESEGLTNEQFF.

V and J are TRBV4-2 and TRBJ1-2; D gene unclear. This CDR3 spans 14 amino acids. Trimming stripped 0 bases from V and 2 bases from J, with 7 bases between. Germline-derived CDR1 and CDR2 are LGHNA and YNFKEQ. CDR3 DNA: TGTGCCAGCAGCCAAGAGGGCAGAAACTATGGCTACACCTTC. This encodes CASSQEGRNYGYTF.

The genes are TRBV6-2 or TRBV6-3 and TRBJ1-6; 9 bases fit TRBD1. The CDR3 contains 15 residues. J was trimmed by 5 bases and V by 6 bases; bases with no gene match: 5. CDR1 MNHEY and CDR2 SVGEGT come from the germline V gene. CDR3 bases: TGTGCCAGCAGCAGTACAGGGGGCGATAATTCACCCCTCCACTTT. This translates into CASSSTGGDNSPLHF.

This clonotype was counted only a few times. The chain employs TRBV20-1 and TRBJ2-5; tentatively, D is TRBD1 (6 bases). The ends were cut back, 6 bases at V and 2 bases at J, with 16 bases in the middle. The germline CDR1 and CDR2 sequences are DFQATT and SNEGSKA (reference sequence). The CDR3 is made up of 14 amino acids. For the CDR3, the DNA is TGCAGTGCCCCCCGGATGGGGGCACAAGAGACCCAGTACTTC. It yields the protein CSAPRMGAQETQYF.

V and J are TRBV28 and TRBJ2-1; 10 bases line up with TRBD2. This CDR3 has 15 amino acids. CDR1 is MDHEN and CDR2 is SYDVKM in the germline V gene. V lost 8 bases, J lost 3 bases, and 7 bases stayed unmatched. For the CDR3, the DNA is TGTGCCAGCGGGACTAGCGCCGCACGCTACAATGAGCAGTTCTTC. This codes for CASGTSAARYNEQFF.

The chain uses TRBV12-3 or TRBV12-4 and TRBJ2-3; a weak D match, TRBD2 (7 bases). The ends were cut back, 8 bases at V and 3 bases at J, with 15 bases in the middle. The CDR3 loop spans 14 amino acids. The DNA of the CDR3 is TGTGCCAGCGTGGCAAGGGGGGGGACAGATACGCAGTATTTT. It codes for CASVARGGTDTQYF.

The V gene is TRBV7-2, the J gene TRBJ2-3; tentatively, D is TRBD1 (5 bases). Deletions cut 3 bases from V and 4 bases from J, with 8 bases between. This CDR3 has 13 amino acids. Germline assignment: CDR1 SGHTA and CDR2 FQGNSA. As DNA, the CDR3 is TGTGCCAGCAGCTTCAGGGAAGCAGATACGCAGTATTTT. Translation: CASSFREADTQYF.

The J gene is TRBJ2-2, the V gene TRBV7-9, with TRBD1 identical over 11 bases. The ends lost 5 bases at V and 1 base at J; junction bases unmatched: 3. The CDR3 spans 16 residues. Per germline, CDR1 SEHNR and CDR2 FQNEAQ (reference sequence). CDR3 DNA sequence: TGTGCCAGCAGCCAGGACAGGGGGCTGAACACCGGGGAGCTGTTTTTT. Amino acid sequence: CASSQDRGLNTGELFF.

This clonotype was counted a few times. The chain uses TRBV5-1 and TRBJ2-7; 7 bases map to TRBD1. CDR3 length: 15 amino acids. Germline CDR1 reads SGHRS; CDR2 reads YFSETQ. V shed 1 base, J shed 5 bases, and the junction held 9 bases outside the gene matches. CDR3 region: CASSLQTGAVNEQYF. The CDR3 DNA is TGCGCCAGCAGCTTGCAAACAGGGGCTGTCAACGAGCAGTACTTC.

The chain's CDR3 is CAINDRENTEAFF. The CDR3 DNA reads as TGTGCCATCAATGACCGGGAGAACACTGAAGCTTTCTTT. This chain joins TRBV10-3 and TRBJ1-1; no reliable D call. Germline V gene lookup returns CDR1 ENHRY and CDR2 SYGVKD. Trimming took off 7 bases at V and 1 base at J, with 10 bases between the two ends. The CDR3 is 13 residues long.

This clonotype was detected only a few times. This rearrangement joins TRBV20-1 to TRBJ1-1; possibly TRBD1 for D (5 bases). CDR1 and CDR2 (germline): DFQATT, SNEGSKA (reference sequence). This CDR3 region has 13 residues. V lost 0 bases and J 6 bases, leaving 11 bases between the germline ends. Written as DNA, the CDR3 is TGCAGTGCTAGAGATATCAGGGACTCTGAAGCTTTCTTT. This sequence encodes CSARDIRDSEAFF.

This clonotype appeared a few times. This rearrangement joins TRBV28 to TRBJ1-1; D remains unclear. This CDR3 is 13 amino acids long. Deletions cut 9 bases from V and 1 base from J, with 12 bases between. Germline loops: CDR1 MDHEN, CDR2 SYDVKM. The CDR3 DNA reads TGTGCCAGTCACGGTATTTGGAACACTGAAGCTTTCTTT. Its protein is CASHGIWNTEAFF.

CDR3 loop: CASSLGPDIQPQHF. The DNA for the CDR3 is TGTGCCAGCAGCTTAGGCCCAGATATTCAGCCCCAGCATTTT. The chain recombines TRBV7-2 with TRBJ1-5; no reliable D call. V gave up 1 base and J gave up 6 bases, with 10 bases separating them. The CDR3 has 14 residues. Germline V gene lookup returns CDR1 SGHTA and CDR2 FQGNSA.